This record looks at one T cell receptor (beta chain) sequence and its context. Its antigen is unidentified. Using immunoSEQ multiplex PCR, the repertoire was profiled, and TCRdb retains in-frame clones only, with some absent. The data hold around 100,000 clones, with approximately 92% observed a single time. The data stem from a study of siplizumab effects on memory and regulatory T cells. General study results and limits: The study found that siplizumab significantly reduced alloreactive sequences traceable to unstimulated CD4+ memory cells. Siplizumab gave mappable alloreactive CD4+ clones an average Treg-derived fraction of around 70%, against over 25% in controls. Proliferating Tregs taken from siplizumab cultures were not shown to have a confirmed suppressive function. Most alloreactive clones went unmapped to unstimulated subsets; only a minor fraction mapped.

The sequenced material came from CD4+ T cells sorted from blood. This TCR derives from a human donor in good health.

The CDR3 DNA reads as TGCGCCAGCAGCTTGGGGGGGATTAATTCTGGAAACACCATATATTTT. As protein: CASSLGGINSGNTIYF. This chain connects TRBV5-1 to TRBJ1-3, with a tentative D call TRBD1 (5 bases). Germline assignment: CDR1 SGHRS and CDR2 YFSETQ. CDR3 length: 16 amino acids. Deletions cut 0 bases from V and 1 base from J, with 11 bases between. Filled out from reference TRBV5-1 and TRBJ1-3, the complete variable domain reads KAGVTQTPRYLIKTRGQQVTLSCSPISGHRSVSWYQQTPGQGLQFLFEYFSETQRNKGNFPGRFSGRQFSNSRSEMNVSTLELGDSALYLCASSLGGINSGNTIYFGEGSWLTVV.